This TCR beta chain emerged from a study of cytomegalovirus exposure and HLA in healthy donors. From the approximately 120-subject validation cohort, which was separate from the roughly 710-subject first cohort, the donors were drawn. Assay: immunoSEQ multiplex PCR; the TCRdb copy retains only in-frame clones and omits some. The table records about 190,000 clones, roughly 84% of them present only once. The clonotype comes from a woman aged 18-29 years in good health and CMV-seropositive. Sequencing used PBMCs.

CDR3 region: CASSLNVISGQPQHF. Here the CDR3 DNA reads TGCGCCAGCAGCCTAAACGTAATCTCCGGTCAGCCCCAGCATTTT. The V and J genes are TRBV4-1 and TRBJ1-5; D unresolved. Trimming cost V 4 bases and J 6 bases, with 16 bases left between them. Germline CDR1 MGHRA, CDR2 YSYEKL. The CDR3 sequence is 15 residues long.